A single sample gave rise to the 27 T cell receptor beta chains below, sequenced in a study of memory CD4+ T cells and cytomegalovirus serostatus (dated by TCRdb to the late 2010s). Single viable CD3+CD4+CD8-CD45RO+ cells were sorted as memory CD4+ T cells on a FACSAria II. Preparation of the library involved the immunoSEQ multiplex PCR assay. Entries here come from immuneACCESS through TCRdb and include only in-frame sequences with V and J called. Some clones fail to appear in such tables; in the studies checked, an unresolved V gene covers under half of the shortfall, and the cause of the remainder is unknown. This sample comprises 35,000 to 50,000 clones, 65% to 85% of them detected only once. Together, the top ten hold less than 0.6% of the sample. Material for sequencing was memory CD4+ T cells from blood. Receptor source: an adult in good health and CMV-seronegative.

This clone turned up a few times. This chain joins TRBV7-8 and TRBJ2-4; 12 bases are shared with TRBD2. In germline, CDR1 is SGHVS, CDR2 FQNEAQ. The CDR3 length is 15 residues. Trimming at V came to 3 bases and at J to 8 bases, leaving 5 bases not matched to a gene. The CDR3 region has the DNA TGTGCCAGCAGCTTTGCTAGCGGGGGGGTGGACATTCAGTACTTC. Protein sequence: CASSFASGGVDIQYF.

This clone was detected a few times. This CDR3 reads CASSIRILTNQPQHF. DNA of the CDR3: TGTGCCAGTAGTATCAGGATCCTTACCAATCAGCCCCAGCATTTT. The gene calls are TRBV19 and TRBJ1-5; D call uncertain. The CDR3 sequence is 15 residues long. Trimming stripped 3 bases from V and 3 bases from J, with 12 bases between. CDR1 is LNHDA and CDR2 is SQIVND in the germline V gene (reference sequence).

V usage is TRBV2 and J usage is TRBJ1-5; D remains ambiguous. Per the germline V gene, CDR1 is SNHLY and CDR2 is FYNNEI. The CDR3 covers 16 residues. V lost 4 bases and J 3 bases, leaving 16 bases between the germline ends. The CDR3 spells CASSAPSGGINQPQHF. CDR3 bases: TGTGCCAGCAGTGCACCCTCGGGAGGAATCAATCAGCCCCAGCATTTT.

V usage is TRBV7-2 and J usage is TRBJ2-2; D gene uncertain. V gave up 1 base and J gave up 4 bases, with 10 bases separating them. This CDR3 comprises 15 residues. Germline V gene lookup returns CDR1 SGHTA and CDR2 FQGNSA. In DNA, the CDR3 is TGTGCCAGCAGCTTAGTTCCCAGGCCCACCGGGGAGCTGTTTTTT. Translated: CASSLVPRPTGELFF.

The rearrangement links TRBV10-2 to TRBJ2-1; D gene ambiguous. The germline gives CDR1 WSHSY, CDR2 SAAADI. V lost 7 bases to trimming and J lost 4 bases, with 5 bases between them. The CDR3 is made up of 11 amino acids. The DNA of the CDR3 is TGCGCCAGCACCCAGTACAATGAGCAGTTCTTC. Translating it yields CASTQYNEQFF.

CDR3 DNA: TGTGCCAGCAGCTTAGGATCGCTGAAGACCCAGTACTTC. Translating it yields CASSLGSLKTQYF. The gene calls are TRBV11-2 and TRBJ2-5; D unclear. The CDR3 length is 13 residues. V was shortened by 1 base and J by 6 bases, with 9 bases between the two germline ends. Germline lookup yields CDR1 SGHAT and CDR2 FQNNGV.

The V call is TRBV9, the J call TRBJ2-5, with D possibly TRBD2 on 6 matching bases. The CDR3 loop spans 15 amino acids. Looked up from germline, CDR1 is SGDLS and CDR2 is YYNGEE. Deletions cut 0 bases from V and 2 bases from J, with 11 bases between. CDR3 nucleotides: TGTGCCAGCAGCGTAGATAGCGGACTACAAGAGACCCAGTACTTC. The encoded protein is CASSVDSGLQETQYF.

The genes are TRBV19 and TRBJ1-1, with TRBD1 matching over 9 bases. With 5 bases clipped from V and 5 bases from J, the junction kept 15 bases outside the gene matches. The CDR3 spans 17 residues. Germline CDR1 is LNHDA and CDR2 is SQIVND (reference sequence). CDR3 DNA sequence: TGTGCCAGTAGTCCGGACAGGGGTGGGTTTGCTGGAACTGAAGCTTTCTTT. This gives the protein CASSPDRGGFAGTEAFF.

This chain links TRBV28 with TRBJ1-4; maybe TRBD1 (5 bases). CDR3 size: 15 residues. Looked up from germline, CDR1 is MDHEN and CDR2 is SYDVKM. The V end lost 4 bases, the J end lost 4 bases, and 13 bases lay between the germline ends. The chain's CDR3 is CASSSPGAINEKLFF. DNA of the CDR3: TGTGCCAGCAGTTCCCCTGGGGCGATTAATGAAAAACTGTTTTTT.

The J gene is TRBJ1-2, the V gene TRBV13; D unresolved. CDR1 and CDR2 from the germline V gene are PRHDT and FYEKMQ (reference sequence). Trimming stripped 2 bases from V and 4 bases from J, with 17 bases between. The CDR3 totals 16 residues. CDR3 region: CASSLRRQARGYGYTF. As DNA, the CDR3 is TGTGCCAGCAGCTTAAGGCGGCAGGCTAGAGGCTATGGCTACACCTTC.

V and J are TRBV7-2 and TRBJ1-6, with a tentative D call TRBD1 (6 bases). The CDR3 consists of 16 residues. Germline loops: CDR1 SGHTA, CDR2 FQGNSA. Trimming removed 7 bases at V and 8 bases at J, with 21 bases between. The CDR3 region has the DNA TGTGCCAGCACTTACGGAACCGGGACAAGTCATTCACCCCTCCACTTT. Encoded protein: CASTYGTGTSHSPLHF.

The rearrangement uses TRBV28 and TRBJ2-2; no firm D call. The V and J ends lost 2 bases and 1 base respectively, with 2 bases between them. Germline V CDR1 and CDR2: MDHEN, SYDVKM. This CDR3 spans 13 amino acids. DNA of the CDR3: TGTGCCAGCAGTTTACTGAACACCGGGGAGCTGTTTTTT. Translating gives CASSLLNTGELFF. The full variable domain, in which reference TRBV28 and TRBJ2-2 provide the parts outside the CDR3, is DVKVTQSSRYLVKRTGEKVFLECVQDMDHENMFWYRQDPGLGLRLIYFSYDVKMKEKGDIPEGYSVSREKKERFSLILESASTNQTSMYLCASSLLNTGELFFGEGSRLTVL.

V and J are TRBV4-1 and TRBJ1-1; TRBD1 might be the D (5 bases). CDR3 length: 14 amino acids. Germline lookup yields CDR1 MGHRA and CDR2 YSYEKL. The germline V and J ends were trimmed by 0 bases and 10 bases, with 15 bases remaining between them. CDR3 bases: TGCGCCAGCAGCCAAGAATCTGGGTATGGGGGAGCTTTCTTT. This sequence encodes CASSQESGYGGAFF.

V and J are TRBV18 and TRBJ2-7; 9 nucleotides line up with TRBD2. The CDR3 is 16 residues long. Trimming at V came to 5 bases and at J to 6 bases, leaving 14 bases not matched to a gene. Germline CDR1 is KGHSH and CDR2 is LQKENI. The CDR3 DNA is TGTGCCAGCTCATCCGGACAGGCCCGGCGGGGGGGCGAGCAGTACTTC. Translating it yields CASSSGQARRGGEQYF.

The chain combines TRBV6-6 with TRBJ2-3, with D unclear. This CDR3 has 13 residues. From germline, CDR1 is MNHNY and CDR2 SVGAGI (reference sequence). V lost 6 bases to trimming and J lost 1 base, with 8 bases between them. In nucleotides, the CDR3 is TGTGCCAGCAGCCGTGTGGGCACAGATACGCAGTATTTT. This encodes CASSRVGTDTQYF.

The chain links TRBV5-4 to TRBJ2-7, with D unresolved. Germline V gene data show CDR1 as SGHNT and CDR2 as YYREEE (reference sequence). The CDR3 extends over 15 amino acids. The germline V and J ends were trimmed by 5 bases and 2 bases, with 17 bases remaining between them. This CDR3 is CASSHPRSPTYEQYF. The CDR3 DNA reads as TGTGCCAGCAGTCACCCCAGGAGTCCCACCTACGAGCAGTACTTC.

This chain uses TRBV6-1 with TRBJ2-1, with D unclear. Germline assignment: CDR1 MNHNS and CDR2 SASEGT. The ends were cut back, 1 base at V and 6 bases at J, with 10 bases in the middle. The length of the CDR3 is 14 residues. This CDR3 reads CASSEGWQINEQFF. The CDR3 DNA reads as TGTGCCAGCAGTGAAGGTTGGCAGATCAATGAGCAGTTCTTC.

The CDR3 bases are TGTGCCAGCGAGGGACAGGGTTATCAGCCCCAGCATTTT. It is translated as CASEGQGYQPQHF. V gene TRBV6-1 combines with J gene TRBJ1-5; 9 nucleotides align to TRBD1. The V gene end was trimmed by 8 bases and the J gene end by 5 bases; junction bases not matched to a gene: 4. The CDR3 extends over 13 amino acids. CDR1 is MNHNS, CDR2 SASEGT, per germline.

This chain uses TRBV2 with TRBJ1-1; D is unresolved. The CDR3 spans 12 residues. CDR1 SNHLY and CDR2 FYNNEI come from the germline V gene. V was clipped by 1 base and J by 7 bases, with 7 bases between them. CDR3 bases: TGTGCCAGCAGTGAAGTGGGAGATGAAGCTTTCTTT. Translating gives CASSEVGDEAFF.

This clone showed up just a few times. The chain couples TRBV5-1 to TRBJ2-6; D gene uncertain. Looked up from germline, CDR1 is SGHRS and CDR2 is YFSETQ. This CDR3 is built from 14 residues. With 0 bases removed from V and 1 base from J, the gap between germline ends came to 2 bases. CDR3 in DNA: TGCGCCAGCAGCTTGGGGTCTGGGGCCAACGTCCTGACTTTC. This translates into CASSLGSGANVLTF.

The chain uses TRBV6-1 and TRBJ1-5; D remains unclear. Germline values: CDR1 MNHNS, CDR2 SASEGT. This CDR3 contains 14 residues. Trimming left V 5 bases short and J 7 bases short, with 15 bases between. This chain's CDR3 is CASSPMDGYQPQHF. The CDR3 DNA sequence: TGTGCCAGCAGTCCTATGGACGGGTACCAGCCCCAGCATTTT.

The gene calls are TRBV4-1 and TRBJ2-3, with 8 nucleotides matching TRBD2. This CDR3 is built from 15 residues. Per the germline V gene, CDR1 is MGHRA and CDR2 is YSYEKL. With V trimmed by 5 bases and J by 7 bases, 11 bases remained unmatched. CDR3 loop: CASSTPGLGSNTQYF. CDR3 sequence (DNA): TGCGCCAGCAGCACGCCGGGACTAGGATCGAATACGCAGTATTTT.

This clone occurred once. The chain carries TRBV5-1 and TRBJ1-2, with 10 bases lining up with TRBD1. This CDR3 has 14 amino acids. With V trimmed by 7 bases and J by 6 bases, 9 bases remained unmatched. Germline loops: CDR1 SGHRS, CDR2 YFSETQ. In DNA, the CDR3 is TGCGCCAGCCATGACAGGGGGCGAGGGGATGGCTACACCTTC. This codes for CASHDRGRGDGYTF.

CDR3 in DNA: TGTGCCAGCAGTGATTTTACCAACTATGGCTACACCTTC. Residues: CASSDFTNYGYTF. This chain joins TRBV2 and TRBJ1-2; D is unresolved. The CDR3 extends over 13 amino acids. Germline assignment: CDR1 SNHLY and CDR2 FYNNEI. V was shortened by 3 bases and J by 2 bases, with 7 bases between the two germline ends.

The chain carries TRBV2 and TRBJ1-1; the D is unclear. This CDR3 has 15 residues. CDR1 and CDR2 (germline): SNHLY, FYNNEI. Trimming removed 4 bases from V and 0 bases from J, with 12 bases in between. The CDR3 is CASSGLSALNTEAFF. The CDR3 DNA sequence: TGTGCCAGCAGTGGGTTGAGTGCTTTGAACACTGAAGCTTTCTTT.

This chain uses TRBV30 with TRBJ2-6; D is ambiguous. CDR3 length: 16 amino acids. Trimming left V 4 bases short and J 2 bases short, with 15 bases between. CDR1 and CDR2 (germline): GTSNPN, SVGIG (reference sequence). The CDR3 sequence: CAWITGFSAGANVLTF. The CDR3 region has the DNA TGTGCCTGGATCACCGGGTTTTCCGCTGGGGCCAACGTCCTGACTTTC.

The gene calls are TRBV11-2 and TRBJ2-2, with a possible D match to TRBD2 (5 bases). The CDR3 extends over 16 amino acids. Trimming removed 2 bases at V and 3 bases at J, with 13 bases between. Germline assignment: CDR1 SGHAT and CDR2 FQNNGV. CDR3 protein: CASSLRADGDTGELFF. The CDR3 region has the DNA TGTGCCAGCAGCTTAAGAGCAGACGGGGACACCGGGGAGCTGTTTTTT.